This T cell receptor (beta chain) was documented in a study of shared clonotypes between healthy human individuals. Turning to this clone: Its matching antigen is unknown.

Study conclusions and caveats: Despite large depth, rarefaction showed incomplete sorted-subset sequencing.

Some clones are missing from TCRdb's copy, which holds only in-frame ones; the method was immunoSEQ multiplex PCR. The sample gives about 2.3 million clones, 85% to 95% of which show up once; roughly 0.36% is in the top ten. The CDR3 contains 15 residues. Unmatched junction bases numbered 3, after V lost 2 bases and J lost 3 bases. Germline loops: CDR1 MDHEN, CDR2 SYDVKM. V is TRBV28 and J is TRBJ1-3, with 8 bases fitting TRBD1. This receptor was taken from a man younger than 35 in good health. Some clones in this sample may be carry-over from other donors' samples. Sample: naive CD4+ T cells from PBMCs. Documented subset: CD45RA+ positively selected. The CDR3 loop reads CASSLQGAYGNTIYF. The DNA of the CDR3 is TGTGCCAGCAGTTTACAGGGGGCTTATGGAAACACCATATATTTT.